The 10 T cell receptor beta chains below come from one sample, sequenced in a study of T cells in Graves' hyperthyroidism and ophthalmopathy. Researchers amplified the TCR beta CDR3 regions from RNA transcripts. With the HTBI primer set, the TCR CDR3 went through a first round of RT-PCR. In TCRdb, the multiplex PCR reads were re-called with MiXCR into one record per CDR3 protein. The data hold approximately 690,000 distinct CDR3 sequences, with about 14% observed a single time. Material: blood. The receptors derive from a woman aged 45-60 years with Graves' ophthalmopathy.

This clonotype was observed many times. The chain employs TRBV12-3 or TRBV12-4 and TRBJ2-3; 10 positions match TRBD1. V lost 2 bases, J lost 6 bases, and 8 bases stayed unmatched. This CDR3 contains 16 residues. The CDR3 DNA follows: TGTGCCAGCAGTTTACTGGGACAGGGGATTGCGGATACGCAGTATTTT. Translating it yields CASSLLGQGIADTQYF.

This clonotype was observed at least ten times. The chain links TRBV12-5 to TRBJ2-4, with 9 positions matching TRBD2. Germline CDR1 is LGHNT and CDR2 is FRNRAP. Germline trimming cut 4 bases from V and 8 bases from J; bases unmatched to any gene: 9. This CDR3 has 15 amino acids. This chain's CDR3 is CASGSLSGSGDIQYF. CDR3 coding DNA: TGTGCTAGTGGTTCCCTTAGCGGGAGCGGAGACATTCAGTACTTC.

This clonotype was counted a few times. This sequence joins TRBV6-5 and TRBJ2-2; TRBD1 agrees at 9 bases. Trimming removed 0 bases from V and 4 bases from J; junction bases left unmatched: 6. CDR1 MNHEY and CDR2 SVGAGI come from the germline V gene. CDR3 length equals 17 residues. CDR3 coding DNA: TGTGCCAGCAGTTACTCGAGGGACAGGGTGGGCACCGGGGAGCTGTTTTTT. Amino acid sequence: CASSYSRDRVGTGELFF.

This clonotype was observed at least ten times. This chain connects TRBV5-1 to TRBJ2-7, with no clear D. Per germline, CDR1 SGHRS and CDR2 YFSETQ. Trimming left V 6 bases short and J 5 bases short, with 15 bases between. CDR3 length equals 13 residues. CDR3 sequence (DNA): TGCGCCAGCACCAACCTGGGTTTGAACGAGCAGTACTTC. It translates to CASTNLGLNEQYF.

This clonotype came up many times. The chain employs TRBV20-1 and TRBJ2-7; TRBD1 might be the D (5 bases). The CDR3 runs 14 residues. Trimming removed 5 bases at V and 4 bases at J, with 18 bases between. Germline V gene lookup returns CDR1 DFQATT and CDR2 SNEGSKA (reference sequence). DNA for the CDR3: TGCAGTGCTCCCATTGGACACCAGAGATACGAGCAGTACTTC. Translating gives CSAPIGHQRYEQYF.

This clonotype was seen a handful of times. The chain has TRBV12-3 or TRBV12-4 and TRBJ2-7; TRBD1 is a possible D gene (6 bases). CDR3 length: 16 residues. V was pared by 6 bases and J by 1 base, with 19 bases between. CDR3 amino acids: CASSHSGTKSSYEQYF. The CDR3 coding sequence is TGTGCCAGCAGCCATTCCGGGACAAAATCTTCCTACGAGCAGTACTTC.

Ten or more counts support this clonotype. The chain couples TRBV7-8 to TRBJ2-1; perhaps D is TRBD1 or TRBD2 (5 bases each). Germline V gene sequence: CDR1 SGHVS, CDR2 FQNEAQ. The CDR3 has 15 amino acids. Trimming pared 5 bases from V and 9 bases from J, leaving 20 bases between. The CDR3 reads CASSPAVGTFGEQFF. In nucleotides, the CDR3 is TGTGCCAGCAGCCCCGCGGTAGGGACCTTCGGTGAGCAGTTCTTC.

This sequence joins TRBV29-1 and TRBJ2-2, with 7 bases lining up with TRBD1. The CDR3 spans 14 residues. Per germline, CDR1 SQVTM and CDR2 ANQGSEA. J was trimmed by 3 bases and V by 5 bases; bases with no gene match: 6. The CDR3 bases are TGCAGCGTTATGACAGGGTATCACACCGGGGAGCTGTTTTTT. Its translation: CSVMTGYHTGELFF.

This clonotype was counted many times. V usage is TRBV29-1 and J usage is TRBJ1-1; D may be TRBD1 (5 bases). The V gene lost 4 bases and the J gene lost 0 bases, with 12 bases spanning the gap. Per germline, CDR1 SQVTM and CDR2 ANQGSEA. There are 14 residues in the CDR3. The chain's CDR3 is CSVGLGGLNTEAFF. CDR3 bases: TGCAGCGTTGGGTTGGGGGGATTGAACACTGAAGCTTTCTTT.

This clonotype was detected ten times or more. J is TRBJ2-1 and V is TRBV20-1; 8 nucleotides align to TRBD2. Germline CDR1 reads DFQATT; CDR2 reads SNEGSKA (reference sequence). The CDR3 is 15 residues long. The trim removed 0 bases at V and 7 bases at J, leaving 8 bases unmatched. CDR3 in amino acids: CSARDPSGSRNEQFF. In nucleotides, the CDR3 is TGCAGTGCTAGAGATCCAAGCGGGAGTAGGAATGAGCAGTTCTTC.